The T cell receptor beta chain described here comes from a study of shared clonotypes between healthy human individuals (dated by TCRdb to 2020 to 2021). Broadly, across the study: A few men and two women, aged 18 to 49 years, made up the cohort. For each donor, three plates each were used for CD4 naive and CD4 memory, two plates were used for CD8 naive, and one plate was used for CD8 memory. To increase sequencing depth and limit assay-specific biases, TCR repertoire library preparation and sequencing were carried out by different laboratories using diverse techniques. Per donor, leukapheresis produced somewhere between about 0.9 and 9.5 billion PBMCs. To estimate repertoire size and how much clonotypes are shared between individuals, the study performed deep sequencing of blood TCR repertoires from about five healthy adults. Study-wide findings and limitations: The genetic and exposure-history diversity represented was limited by the small number of donors. Compared with non-shared clonotypes, clonotypes shared by all four sorted-subset donors had higher generation probabilities. Naive subsets generally had larger estimated clonotype richness than memory subsets. Pairwise subsampling led to the expectation that sequencing depth would affect the degree of clonotype sharing among donors. Sharing across several donors was observed for about 5% of naive CD4, 3% to 3.5% of naive CD8, over 2% of memory CD4, and about 0.4% of memory CD8 clonotypes. Sampling was limited to blood, and TCR repertoires in tissue likely differ from TCR repertoires in blood. Even with the large sequencing depth, rarefaction of the sorted-subset datasets indicated that sequencing was incomplete.

A word on this clone: Which antigen it targets is not known. No base quality information exists; no much larger clone differs at one position.

Using the deep immunoSEQ assay, multiplex PCR amplified TCR CDR3 regions from genomic DNA. Extracted genomic DNA from each cell subset was spread evenly across all wells of several immunoSEQ 96-well plates, with each plate serving as a replicate. For sorted subsets, approximately 200 ng of genomic DNA, equivalent to around 31,000 T cell genomes, went into each replicate PCR. The purified libraries were quantified using a Qubit 3.0 fluorometer, sized with a Bioanalyzer 2100, and then quantified again using the KAPA Library Quantification kit. Every immunoSEQ 96-well plate was sequenced on a dedicated single-read 150-cycle Illumina NextSeq 550 flow cell. The published analysis was carried out like this. Because the immunoSEQ output included only junctional sequences and no quality scores, the filtering could not be the same as the filtering used for full-length reads. Sequences were annotated with PyIR, a Python wrapper for IgBLAST v1.9, using IMGT germline references to assign V/J genes and CDR3. Reads with weak V/J assignments (E-value above 1e-6), missing CDR3, stop codons, out-of-frame junctions, or ambiguous translated residues were removed. V3J clonotypes were defined as sequences sharing the same inferred V gene, J gene, and CDR3 amino acid sequence. To compute the percentage overlap between repertoires, the number of shared unique clonotypes was divided by the size of the smaller repertoire. RTK rarefaction, the Chao1 estimator, and Recon v2.1 estimates of unobserved clonotypes were used to assess repertoire richness. Generation probabilities were computed with OLGA for all TCRbeta clonotypes obtained by the gDNA method from a handful of donors. Imported from immuneACCESS, the table was reduced by TCRdb to in-frame sequences with V and J called. These copies leave out some clones; in studies compared against another copy, an unresolved V gene accounts for under half, and the cause of the remainder is not known. V and J calls and clone size are as listed in that table; D and trimming were resolved from the DNA. The sample yields about 1 million clones; approximately 68% were counted once. Clones ranked in the top ten supply about 1.5% of the sample.

The donors were healthy, HIV-negative adults who had no recently reported acute infections or vaccinations. Only Caucasian adults living in Nashville, Tennessee, USA were represented among the donors. Magnetic negative selection was used to enrich CD4+ T cells, after which naive cells were positively selected on CD45RA and the negative fraction became the memory subset. After blood collection by leukapheresis, PBMCs were isolated using Ficoll-Histopaque density gradient centrifugation and then cryopreserved in the vapor phase of liquid nitrogen. Analytical flow cytometry was used to check the purity and quantity of each magnetically sorted T cell population. Each sorted fraction had its genomic DNA isolated and then quantified by UV absorbance on a Nanodrop 2000c. Sequenced material: memory CD4+ T cells sorted from blood. Read against the paper, the sample's cell subset or site label means: CD45RA-negative fraction. This TCR derives from a man in his late teens or twenties in good health.

The bases read TGTGCCAGCAGTGGGACGGGCACCGGGGAGCTGTTTTTT. Its translation reads: CASSGTGTGELFF. This sequence uses TRBV27 and TRBJ2-2; the D gene is perhaps TRBD1 or TRBD2, each of them matching over 5 bases. CDR1 MNHEY and CDR2 SMNVEV were looked up in the germline V gene (reference sequence). The CDR3 has 13 amino acids, counting the end cysteine and phenylalanine. Only CDR3 DNA remains: 39 bases, in frame from the first base. V sheds 5 bases and J sheds 4 bases, leaving 8 bases between their ends.